The text below deals with one T cell receptor (beta chain). The sample comes from a study of blood T cell repertoires in COVID-19. CDR1 is SGHNT and CDR2 is YENEEA in the germline V gene. With 2 bases removed from V and 0 bases from J, the gap between germline ends came to 4 bases. The CDR3 runs to 13 residues. Assay: immunoSEQ multiplex PCR; the TCRdb copy retains only in-frame clones and omits some. The data hold fewer than 200,000 clones, with under 90% observed a single time. The V and J genes are TRBV11-3 and TRBJ1-1, with D hard to call. The sequenced sample consisted of PBMCs or T cells enriched from blood (not recorded which). This receptor was obtained from a man in his fifties or sixties who had recovered from COVID-19. The CDR3 DNA reads as TGTGCCAGCAGCTTACAGGTGAACACTGAAGCTTTCTTT. Encoded protein: CASSLQVNTEAFF. Drawing the rest from reference TRBV11-3 and TRBJ1-1, the complete variable domain is EAGVVQSPRYKIIEKKQPVAFWCNPISGHNTLYWYLQNLGQGPELLIRYENEEAVDDSQLPKDRFSAERLKGVDSTLKIQPAELGDSAVYLCASSLQVNTEAFFGQGTRLTVV.